Given below is one T cell receptor beta chain in context. Antigen specificity is unknown. PCR primers comprised 60 Vbeta and 13 Jbeta primers. Clones were sequenced by immunoSEQ multiplex PCR, and TCRdb holds only the in-frame ones, with some missing. The table lists about 40,000 clones, 82% of them singletons, with roughly 10% in the top ten. The V gene's germline CDR1 is SEHNR and CDR2 FQNEAQ (reference sequence). The V end lost 3 bases, the J end lost 4 bases, and 13 bases lay between the germline ends. The CDR3 loop spans 16 amino acids. This sample was taken from a study of cytomegalovirus exposure and HLA in healthy donors. Regarding the study as a whole: An apparent linkage of common viral pathogens to several of the most significant clusters emerged in a later analysis. Accurate prediction of most subjects' HLA-A and HLA-B alleles from TCR beta sequences was reported.

Sequencing was done on a sample of PBMCs. The chain recombines TRBV7-9 with TRBJ2-6; perhaps TRBD1 as D (5 bases). The TCR originated in a woman in her late teens or twenties in good health and CMV-seropositive. The CDR3 reads CASSLGRAAGANVLTF. CDR3 DNA sequence: TGTGCCAGCAGCTTGGGCAGGGCGGCCGGGGCCAACGTCCTGACTTTC.